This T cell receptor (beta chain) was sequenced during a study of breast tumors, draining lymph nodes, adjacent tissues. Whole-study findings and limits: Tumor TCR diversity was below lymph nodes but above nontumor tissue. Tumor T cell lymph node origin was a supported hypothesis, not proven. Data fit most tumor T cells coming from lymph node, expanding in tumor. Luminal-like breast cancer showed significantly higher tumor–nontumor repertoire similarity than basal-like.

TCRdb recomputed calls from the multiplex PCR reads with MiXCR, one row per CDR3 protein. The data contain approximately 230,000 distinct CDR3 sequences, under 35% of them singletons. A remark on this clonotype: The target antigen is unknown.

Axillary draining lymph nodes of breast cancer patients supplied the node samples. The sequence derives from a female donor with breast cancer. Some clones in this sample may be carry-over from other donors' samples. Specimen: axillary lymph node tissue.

The CDR3 DNA follows: TGTGCCATCAGTGGTCGGGACTCGGGAGTCGTCGAGCAGTACTTC. Its translation: CAISGRDSGVVEQYF. The V and J genes are TRBV10-3 and TRBJ2-7; maybe TRBD2 (6 bases). The CDR3 has 15 amino acids. V dropped 4 bases and J dropped 6 bases, with 19 bases sitting between them. Germline CDR1 and CDR2: ENHRY and SYGVKD.